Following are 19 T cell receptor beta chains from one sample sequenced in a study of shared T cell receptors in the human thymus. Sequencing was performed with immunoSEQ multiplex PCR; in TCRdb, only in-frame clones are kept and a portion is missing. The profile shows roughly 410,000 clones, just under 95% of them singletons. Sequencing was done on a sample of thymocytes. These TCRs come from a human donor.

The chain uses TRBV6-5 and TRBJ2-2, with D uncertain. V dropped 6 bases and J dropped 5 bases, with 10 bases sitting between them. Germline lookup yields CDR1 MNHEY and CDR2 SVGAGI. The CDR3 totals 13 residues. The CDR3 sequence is CASRVDPTGELFF. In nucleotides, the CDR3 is TGTGCCAGCAGAGTAGACCCAACCGGGGAGCTGTTTTTT.

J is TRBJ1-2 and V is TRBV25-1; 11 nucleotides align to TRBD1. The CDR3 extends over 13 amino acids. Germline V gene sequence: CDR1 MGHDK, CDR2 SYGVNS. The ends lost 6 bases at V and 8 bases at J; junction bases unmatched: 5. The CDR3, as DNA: TGTGCCAGCAGGAAGGGACAGGGGGAAGGCTACACCTTC. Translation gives CASRKGQGEGYTF.

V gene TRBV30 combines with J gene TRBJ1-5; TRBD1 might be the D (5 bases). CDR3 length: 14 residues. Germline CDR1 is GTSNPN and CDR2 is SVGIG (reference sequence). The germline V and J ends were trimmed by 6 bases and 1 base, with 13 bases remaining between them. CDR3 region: CACNFRGSNQPQHF. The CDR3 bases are TGTGCCTGCAACTTCCGGGGGAGCAATCAGCCCCAGCATTTT.

Written as DNA, the CDR3 is TGTGCCAGCAGCTTAGGGGCGGGAGGCGAGATCTCCTACGAGCAGTACTTC. Translated, it gives CASSLGAGGEISYEQYF. The J gene is TRBJ2-7, the V gene TRBV7-2; TRBD2 matches 8 bases. With 1 base clipped from V and 0 bases from J, the junction kept 8 bases outside the gene matches. CDR1 is SGHTA, CDR2 FQGNSA, per germline. This CDR3 spans 17 amino acids.

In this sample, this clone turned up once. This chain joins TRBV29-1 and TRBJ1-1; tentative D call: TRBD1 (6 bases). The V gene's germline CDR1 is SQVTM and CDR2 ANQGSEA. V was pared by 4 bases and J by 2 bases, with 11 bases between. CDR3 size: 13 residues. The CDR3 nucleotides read TGCAGCGTTGGAGGGGGAACAAACACTGAAGCTTTCTTT. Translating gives CSVGGGTNTEAFF.

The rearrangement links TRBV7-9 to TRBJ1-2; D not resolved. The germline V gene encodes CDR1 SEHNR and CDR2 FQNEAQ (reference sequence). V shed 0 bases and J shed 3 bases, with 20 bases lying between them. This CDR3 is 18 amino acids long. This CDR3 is CASSLAGPPEDPDYGYTF. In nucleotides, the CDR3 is TGTGCCAGCAGCTTAGCCGGACCCCCGGAAGACCCTGACTATGGCTACACCTTC.

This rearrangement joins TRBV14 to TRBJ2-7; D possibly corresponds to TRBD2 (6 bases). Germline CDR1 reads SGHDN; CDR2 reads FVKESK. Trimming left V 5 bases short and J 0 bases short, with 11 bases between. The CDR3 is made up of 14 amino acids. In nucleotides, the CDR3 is TGTGCCAGCAGCTTAGCGGCAAGCTCCTACGAGCAGTACTTC. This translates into CASSLAASSYEQYF.

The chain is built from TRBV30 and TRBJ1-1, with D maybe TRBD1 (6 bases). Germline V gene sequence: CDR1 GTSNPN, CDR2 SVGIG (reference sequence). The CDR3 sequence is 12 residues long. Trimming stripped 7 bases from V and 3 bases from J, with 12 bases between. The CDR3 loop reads CASQGFYTEAFF. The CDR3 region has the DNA TGTGCCTCGCAGGGGTTCTACACTGAAGCTTTCTTT.

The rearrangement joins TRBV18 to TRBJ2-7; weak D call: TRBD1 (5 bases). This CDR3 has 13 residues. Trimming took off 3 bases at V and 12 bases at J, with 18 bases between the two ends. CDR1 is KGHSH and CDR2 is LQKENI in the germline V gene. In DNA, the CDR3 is TGTGCCAGCTCACCCGGCCGGTGGCCCAGGGTGTACTTC. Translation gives CASSPGRWPRVYF.

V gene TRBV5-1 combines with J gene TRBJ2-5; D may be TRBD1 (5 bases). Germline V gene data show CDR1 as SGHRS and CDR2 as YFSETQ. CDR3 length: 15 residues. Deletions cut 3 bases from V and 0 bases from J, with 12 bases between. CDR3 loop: CASSSETDNQETQYF. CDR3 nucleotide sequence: TGCGCCAGCAGCTCGGAAACGGACAACCAAGAGACCCAGTACTTC.

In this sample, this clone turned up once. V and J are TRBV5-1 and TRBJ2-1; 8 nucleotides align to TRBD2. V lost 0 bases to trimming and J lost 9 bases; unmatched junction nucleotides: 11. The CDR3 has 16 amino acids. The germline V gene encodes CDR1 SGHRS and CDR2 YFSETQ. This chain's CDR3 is CASSLAPGRASLEQFF. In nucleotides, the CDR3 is TGCGCCAGCAGCTTGGCCCCCGGGAGGGCTTCACTTGAGCAGTTCTTC.

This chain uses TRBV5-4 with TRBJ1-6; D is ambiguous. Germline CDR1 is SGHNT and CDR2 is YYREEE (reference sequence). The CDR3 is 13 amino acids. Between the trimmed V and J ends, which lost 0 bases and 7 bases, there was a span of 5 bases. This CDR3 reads CASSLEGNSPLHF. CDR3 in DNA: TGTGCCAGCAGCTTGGAGGGCAATTCACCCCTCCACTTT. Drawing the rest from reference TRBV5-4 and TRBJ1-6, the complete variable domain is ETGVTQSPTHLIKTRGQQVTLRCSSQSGHNTVSWYQQALGQGPQFIFQYYREEENGRGNFPPRFSGLQFPNYSSELNVNALELDDSALYLCASSLEGNSPLHFGNGTRLTVT.

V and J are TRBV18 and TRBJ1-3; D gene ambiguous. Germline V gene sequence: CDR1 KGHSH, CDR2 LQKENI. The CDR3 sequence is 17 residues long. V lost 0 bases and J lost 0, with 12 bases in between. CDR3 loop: CASSPPCPEGSGNTIYF. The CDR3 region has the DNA TGTGCCAGCTCACCACCGTGCCCAGAAGGCTCTGGAAACACCATATATTTT.

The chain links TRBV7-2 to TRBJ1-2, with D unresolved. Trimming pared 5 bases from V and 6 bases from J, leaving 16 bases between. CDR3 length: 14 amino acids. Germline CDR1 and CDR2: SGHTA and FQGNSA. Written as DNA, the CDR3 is TGTGCCAGCAGCCGGATACAGAATGGGAATGGCTACACCTTC. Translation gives CASSRIQNGNGYTF.

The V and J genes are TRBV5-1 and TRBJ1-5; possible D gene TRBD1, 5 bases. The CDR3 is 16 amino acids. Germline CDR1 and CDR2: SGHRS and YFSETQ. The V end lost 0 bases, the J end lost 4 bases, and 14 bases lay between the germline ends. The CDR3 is CASSLAWGVQNQPQHF. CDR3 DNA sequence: TGCGCCAGCAGCTTGGCATGGGGGGTCCAAAATCAGCCCCAGCATTTT.

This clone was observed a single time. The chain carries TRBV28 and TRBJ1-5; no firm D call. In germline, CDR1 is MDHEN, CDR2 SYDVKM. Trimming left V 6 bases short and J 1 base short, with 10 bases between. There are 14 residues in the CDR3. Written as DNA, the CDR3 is TGTGCCAGCAGGGGCGACGGCAGCAATCAGCCCCAGCATTTT. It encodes CASRGDGSNQPQHF. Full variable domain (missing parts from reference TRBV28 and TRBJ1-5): DVKVTQSSRYLVKRTGEKVFLECVQDMDHENMFWYRQDPGLGLRLIYFSYDVKMKEKGDIPEGYSVSREKKERFSLILESASTNQTSMYLCASRGDGSNQPQHFGDGTRLSIL.

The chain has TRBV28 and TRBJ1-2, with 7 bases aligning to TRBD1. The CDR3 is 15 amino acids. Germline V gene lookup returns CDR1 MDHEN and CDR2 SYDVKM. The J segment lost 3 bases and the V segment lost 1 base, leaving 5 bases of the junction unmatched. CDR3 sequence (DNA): TGTGCCAGCAGTTTATTGAGGGGGCGTGACTATGGCTACACCTTC. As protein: CASSLLRGRDYGYTF.

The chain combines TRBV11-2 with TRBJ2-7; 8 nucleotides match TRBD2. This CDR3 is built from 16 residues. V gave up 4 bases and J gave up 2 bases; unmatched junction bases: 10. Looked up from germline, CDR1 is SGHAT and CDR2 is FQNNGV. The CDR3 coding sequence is TGTGCCAGCAGCTCCCTAACTAGCGGCCTCACCTACGAGCAGTACTTC. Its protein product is CASSSLTSGLTYEQYF.

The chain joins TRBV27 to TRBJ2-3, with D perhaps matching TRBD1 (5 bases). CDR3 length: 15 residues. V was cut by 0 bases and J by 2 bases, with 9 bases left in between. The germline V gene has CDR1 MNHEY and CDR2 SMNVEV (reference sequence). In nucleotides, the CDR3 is TGTGCCAGCAGTTTATCTGACAGATTCACAGATACGCAGTATTTT. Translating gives CASSLSDRFTDTQYF.